Sequencing of this T cell receptor beta chain was carried out in a study of blood T cells in healthy people across ages. Findings of the study overall: Observed TCR beta diversity per million T cells went down as age went up. This fall followed a roughly linear course with age. Versus aged donors, long-lived donors had higher diversity and more naive CD4+ cells.

Trimming cost V 6 bases and J 4 bases, with 12 bases left between them. Germline loops: CDR1 LNHNV, CDR2 YYDKDF (reference sequence). The CDR3 is 13 amino acids. This clonotype has just a few counts. The antigen remains unidentified. A J-beta primer mix and a sample-barcoded 5' primer were used in a second PCR of about 6 to 12 cycles. TCRdb called the 5' RACE reads again in MiXCR, with one record for every CDR3 protein. The sample carries 660,000 or so distinct CDR3 sequences, roughly three fifths recorded once. The V gene is TRBV15, the J gene TRBJ2-5, with D uncertain. The source of this sequence is a man in his 60s in good health. The source material was blood. The CDR3 sequence is CATRPSLAETQYF. CDR3 DNA: TGTGCCACCAGACCATCCCTTGCAGAGACCCAGTACTTC.